Listed here are 14 T cell receptor beta chains from one sample, sequenced in a study of early T cells in non-severe SARS-CoV-2 infection. TCRdb re-called the 5' RACE reads with MiXCR, one entry per CDR3 protein. The sample shows about 60,000 distinct CDR3 sequences, roughly 13% of them seen only once. The specimen was whole blood. All receptors derive from an adult who was a healthcare worker with PCR-confirmed SARS-CoV-2 infection or an uninfected control (not recorded which).

In its sample, this clonotype was seen a few times. This chain joins TRBV30 and TRBJ1-4; no clear D. The CDR3 spans 13 residues. CDR1 is GTSNPN, CDR2 SVGIG, per germline (reference sequence). Deletions cut 5 bases from V and 7 bases from J, with 14 bases between. The CDR3 sequence is CAWSLVRREKLFF. CDR3 DNA sequence: TGTGCCTGGTCCCTAGTCCGACGTGAAAAACTGTTTTTT.

Only a few counts were recorded for this clonotype. The rearrangement links TRBV10-1 to TRBJ2-5; D perhaps matches TRBD2 (6 bases). V lost 0 bases and J lost 2, with 10 bases in between. The CDR3 length is 15 residues. Germline CDR1 WNHNN, CDR2 SYGVQD (reference sequence). The CDR3 bases are TGCGCCAGCAGTGAGTCCCTAGCGAGGCAAGAGACCCAGTACTTC. This codes for CASSESLARQETQYF.

This clonotype was counted only a few times. The chain is built from TRBV5-1 and TRBJ2-1, with TRBD2 matching over 7 bases. Germline-derived CDR1 and CDR2 are SGHRS and YFSETQ. The junction had 2 bases not matched to a gene; V was cut back by 5 bases and J by 6 bases. The CDR3 extends over 12 amino acids. The CDR3 DNA is TGCGCCAGCAGGACTAGCTCCAATGAGCAGTTCTTC. This encodes CASRTSSNEQFF.

Only a few counts were recorded for this clonotype. The rearrangement uses TRBV11-2 and TRBJ2-7; D might be TRBD1 or TRBD2, each matching 5 bases. The CDR3 runs to 15 residues. Germline V gene lookup returns CDR1 SGHAT and CDR2 FQNNGV. V lost 3 bases and J lost 3, with 15 bases in between. For the CDR3, the DNA is TGTGCCAGCAGCTTTGTACAGGTCGGGGACTACGAGCAGTACTTC. It translates to CASSFVQVGDYEQYF.

The chain combines TRBV9 with TRBJ1-1, with unresolved D. The CDR3 runs to 13 residues. The V gene's germline CDR1 is SGDLS and CDR2 YYNGEE. V gave up 4 bases and J gave up 3 bases, with 10 bases separating them. In nucleotides, the CDR3 is TGTGCCAGCAGCTTACGACTGGACACTGAAGCTTTCTTT. It is translated as CASSLRLDTEAFF.

This clonotype was recorded at least ten times. J is TRBJ2-3 and V is TRBV19; 7 nucleotides agree with TRBD1. J lost 0 bases, V lost 6 bases, and 6 bases had no gene match. Germline CDR1 is LNHDA and CDR2 is SQIVND (reference sequence). The CDR3 has 15 residues. Written as DNA, the CDR3 is TGTGCCAGTAGCCACAGGGGATTAAGCACAGATACGCAGTATTTT. Translation: CASSHRGLSTDTQYF.

CDR3: CASSKGQGGAYNEQFF. The CDR3 DNA sequence: TGTGCCAGCAGCAAGGGACAGGGGGGGGCCTACAATGAGCAGTTCTTC. The rearrangement uses TRBV6-2 or TRBV6-3 and TRBJ2-1; 11 nucleotides align to TRBD1. The CDR3 runs to 16 residues. Germline V lookup: CDR1 MNHEY, CDR2 SVGEGT. Losses at the gene ends were 6 bases for V and 2 bases for J; bases not matched to a gene: 6.

This clonotype was observed a few times. The gene calls are TRBV20-1 and TRBJ2-1, with 15 bases fitting TRBD2. This CDR3 spans 15 amino acids. The germline V gene has CDR1 DFQATT and CDR2 SNEGSKA (reference sequence). Trimming at V came to 5 bases and at J to 8 bases, leaving 7 bases not matched to a gene. CDR3 nucleotides: TGCAGTGCTTTAACGGGACTAGCGGGAGGATATGAGCAGTTCTTC. Translating gives CSALTGLAGGYEQFF.

The CDR3 nucleotides read TGTGCCAGTAGTATACAGGGCGCGCAGCCCCAGCATTTT. It specifies CASSIQGAQPQHF. The V and J genes are TRBV19 and TRBJ1-5; possible D gene TRBD1, 5 bases. The CDR3 is 13 residues long. Germline CDR1 is LNHDA and CDR2 is SQIVND (reference sequence). V gave up 2 bases and J gave up 7 bases, with 9 bases separating them.

This clonotype has ten or more counts. The genes are TRBV12-3 or TRBV12-4 and TRBJ1-5; the D is unclear. Trimming took 5 bases from V and 4 from J, leaving 9 bases between them. This CDR3 spans 13 amino acids. DNA of the CDR3: TGTGCCAGCAGTCTCCGGGCAAATCAGCCCCAGCATTTT. Its translation: CASSLRANQPQHF.

This chain links TRBV27 with TRBJ2-6; the D is unclear. Trimming removed 4 bases at V and 0 bases at J, with 7 bases between. In germline, CDR1 is MNHEY, CDR2 SMNVEV (reference sequence). There are 15 residues in the CDR3. The CDR3 here is CASSSLGSGANVLTF. The CDR3 nucleotides read TGTGCCAGCAGTTCTCTGGGCTCTGGGGCCAACGTCCTGACTTTC.

This clonotype appeared a few times. The V call is TRBV5-1, the J call TRBJ2-1, with 7 bases lining up with TRBD2. CDR1 is SGHRS, CDR2 YFSETQ, per germline. V trimming: 2 bases; J trimming: 8 bases; junction bases outside the gene matches: 10. This CDR3 has 15 amino acids. The CDR3 sequence is CASSLFGTRGDEQFF. The CDR3 coding sequence is TGCGCCAGCAGCTTATTCGGGACTCGGGGGGATGAGCAGTTCTTC.

J is TRBJ2-1 and V is TRBV7-2; TRBD2 agrees at 9 bases. V lost 5 bases, J lost 9 bases, and 14 bases stayed unmatched. Germline CDR1 and CDR2: SGHTA and FQGNSA. The CDR3 has 16 amino acids. The DNA for the CDR3 is TGTGCCAGCAGCAGCAACCCCCTGGCGGGAGGGAGTGAGCAGTTCTTC. The encoded protein is CASSSNPLAGGSEQFF. The full variable domain, with the rest looked up from reference TRBV7-2 and TRBJ2-1, is GAGVSQSPSNKVTEKGKDVELRCDPISGHTALYWYRQSLGQGLEFLIYFQGNSAPDKSGLPSDRFSAERTGGSVSTLTIQRTQQEDSAVYLCASSSNPLAGGSEQFFGPGTRLTVL.

This clonotype was seen repeatedly, ten times or more. The rearrangement joins TRBV11-2 to TRBJ2-1, with 9 bases fitting TRBD2. Germline V gene data show CDR1 as SGHAT and CDR2 as FQNNGV. The J segment lost 7 bases and the V segment lost 5 bases, leaving 3 bases of the junction unmatched. This CDR3 is built from 13 residues. The CDR3, as DNA: TGTGCCAGCAGCCCTGCGGGGGGGAATGAGCAGTTCTTC. Encoded protein: CASSPAGGNEQFF.